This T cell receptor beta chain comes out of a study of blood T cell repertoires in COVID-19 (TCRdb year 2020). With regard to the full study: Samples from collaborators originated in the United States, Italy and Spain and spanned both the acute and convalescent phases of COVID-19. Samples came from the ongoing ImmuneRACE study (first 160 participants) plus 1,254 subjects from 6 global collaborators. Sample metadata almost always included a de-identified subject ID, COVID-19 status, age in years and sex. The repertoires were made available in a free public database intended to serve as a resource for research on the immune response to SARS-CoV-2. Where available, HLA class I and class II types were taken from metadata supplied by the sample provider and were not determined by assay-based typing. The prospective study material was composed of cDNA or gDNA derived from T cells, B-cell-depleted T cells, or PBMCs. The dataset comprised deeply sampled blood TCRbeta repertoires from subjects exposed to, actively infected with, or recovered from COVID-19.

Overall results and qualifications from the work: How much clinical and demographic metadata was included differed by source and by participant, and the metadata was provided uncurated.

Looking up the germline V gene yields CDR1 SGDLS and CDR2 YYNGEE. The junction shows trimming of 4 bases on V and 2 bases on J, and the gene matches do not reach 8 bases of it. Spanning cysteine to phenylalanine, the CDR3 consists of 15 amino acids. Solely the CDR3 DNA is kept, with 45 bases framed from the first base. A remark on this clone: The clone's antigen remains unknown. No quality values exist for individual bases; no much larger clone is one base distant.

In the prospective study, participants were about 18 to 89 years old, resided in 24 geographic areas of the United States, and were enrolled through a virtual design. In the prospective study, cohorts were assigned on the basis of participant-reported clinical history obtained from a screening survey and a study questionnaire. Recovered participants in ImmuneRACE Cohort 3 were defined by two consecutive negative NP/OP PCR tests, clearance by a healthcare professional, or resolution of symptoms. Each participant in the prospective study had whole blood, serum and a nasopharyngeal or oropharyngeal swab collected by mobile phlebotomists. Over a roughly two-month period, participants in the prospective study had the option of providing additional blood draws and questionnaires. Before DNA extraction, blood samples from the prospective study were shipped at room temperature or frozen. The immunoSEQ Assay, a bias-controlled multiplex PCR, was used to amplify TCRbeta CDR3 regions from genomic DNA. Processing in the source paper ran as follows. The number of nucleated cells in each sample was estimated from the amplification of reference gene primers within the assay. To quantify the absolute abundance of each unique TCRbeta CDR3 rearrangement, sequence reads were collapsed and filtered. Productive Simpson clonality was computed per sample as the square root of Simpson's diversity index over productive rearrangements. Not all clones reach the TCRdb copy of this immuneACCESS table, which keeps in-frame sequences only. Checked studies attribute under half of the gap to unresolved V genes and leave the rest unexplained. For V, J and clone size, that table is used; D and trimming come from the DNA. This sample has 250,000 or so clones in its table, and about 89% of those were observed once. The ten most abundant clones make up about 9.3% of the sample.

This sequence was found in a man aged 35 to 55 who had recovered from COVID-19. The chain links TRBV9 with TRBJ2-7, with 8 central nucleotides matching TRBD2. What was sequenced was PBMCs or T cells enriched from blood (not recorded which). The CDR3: CASSPSGTRAYEQYF. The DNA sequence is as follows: TGTGCCAGCAGCCCCTCCGGGACTAGGGCCTACGAGCAGTACTTC.